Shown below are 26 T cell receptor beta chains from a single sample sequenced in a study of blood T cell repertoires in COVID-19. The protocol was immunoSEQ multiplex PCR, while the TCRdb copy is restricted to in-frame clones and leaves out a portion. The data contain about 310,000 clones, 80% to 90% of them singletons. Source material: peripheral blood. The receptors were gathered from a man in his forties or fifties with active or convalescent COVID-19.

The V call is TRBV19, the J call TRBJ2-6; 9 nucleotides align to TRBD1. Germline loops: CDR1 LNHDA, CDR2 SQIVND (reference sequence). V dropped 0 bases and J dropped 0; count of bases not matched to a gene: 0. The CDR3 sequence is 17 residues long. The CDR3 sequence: CASSIEDRGSGANVLTF. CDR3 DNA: TGTGCCAGTAGTATAGAGGACAGGGGCTCTGGGGCCAACGTCCTGACTTTC.

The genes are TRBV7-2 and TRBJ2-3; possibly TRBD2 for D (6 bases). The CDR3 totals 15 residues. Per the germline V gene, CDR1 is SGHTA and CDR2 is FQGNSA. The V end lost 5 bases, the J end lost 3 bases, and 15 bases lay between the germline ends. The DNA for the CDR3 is TGTGCCAGCAGCCTTGGGACTGTACCAACAGATACGCAGTATTTT. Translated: CASSLGTVPTDTQYF.

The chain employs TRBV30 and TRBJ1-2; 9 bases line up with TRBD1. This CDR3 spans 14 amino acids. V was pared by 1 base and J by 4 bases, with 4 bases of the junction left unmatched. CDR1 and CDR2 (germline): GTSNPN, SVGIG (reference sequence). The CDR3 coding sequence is TGTGCCTGGAGTGATACAGGGGGCTCCTATGGCTACACCTTC. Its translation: CAWSDTGGSYGYTF. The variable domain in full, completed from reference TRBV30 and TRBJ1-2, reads SQTIHQWPATLVQPVGSPLSLECTVEGTSNPNLYWYRQAAGRGLQLLFYSVGIGQISSEVPQNLSASRPQDRQFILSSKKLLLSDSGFYLCAWSDTGGSYGYTFGSGTRLTVV.

The CDR3 here is CASSSAYGSPLHF. CDR3 nucleotide sequence: TGTGCCAGCAGCTCCGCTTACGGTTCACCCCTCCACTTT. The chain combines TRBV28 with TRBJ1-6; D unresolved. The V gene lost 6 bases and the J gene lost 9 bases, with 12 bases spanning the gap. CDR1 MDHEN and CDR2 SYDVKM come from the germline V gene. CDR3 size: 13 residues.

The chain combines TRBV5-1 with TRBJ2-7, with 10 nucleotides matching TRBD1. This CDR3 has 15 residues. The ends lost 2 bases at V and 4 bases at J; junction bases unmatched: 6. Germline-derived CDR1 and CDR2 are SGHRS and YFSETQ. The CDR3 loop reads CASSLGRTGGYEQYF. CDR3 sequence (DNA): TGCGCCAGCAGCTTAGGCAGGACAGGGGGGTACGAGCAGTACTTC. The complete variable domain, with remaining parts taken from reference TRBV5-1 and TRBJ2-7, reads KAGVTQTPRYLIKTRGQQVTLSCSPISGHRSVSWYQQTPGQGLQFLFEYFSETQRNKGNFPGRFSGRQFSNSRSEMNVSTLELGDSALYLCASSLGRTGGYEQYFGPGTRLTVT.

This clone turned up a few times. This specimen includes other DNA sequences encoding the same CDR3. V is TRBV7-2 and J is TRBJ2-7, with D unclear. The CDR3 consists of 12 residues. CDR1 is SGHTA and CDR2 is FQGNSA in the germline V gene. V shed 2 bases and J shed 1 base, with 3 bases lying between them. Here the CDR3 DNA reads TGTGCCAGCAGCTTAACTTCCTACGAGCAGTACTTC. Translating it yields CASSLTSYEQYF.

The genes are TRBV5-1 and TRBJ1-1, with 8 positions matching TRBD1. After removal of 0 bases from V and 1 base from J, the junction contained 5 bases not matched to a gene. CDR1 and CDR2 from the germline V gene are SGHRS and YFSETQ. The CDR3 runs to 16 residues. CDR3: CASSLVTGVTNTEAFF. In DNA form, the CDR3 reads TGCGCCAGCAGCTTGGTGACAGGGGTAACGAACACTGAAGCTTTCTTT.

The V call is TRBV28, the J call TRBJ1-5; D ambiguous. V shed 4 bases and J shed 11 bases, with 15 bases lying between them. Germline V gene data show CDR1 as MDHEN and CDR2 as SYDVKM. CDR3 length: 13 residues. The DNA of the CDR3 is TGTGCCAGCAGTTCCACAACGGTCGGGACCCAGCATTTT. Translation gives CASSSTTVGTQHF.

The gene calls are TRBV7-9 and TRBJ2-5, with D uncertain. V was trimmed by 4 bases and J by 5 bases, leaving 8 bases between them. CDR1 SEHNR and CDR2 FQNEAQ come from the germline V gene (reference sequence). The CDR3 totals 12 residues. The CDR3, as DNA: TGTGCCAGCAGCTATTTCGCGGAGACCCAGTACTTC. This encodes CASSYFAETQYF. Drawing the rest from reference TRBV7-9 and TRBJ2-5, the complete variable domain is DTGVSQNPRHKITKRGQNVTFRCDPISEHNRLYWYRQTLGQGPEFLTYFQNEAQLEKSRLLSDRFSAERPKGSFSTLEIQRTEQGDSAMYLCASSYFAETQYFGPGTRLLVL.

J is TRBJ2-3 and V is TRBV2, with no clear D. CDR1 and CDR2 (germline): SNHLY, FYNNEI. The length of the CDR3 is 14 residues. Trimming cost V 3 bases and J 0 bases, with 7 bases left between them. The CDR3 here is CASSDPLSTDTQYF. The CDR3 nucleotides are TGTGCCAGCAGTGACCCCCTGAGCACAGATACGCAGTATTTT.

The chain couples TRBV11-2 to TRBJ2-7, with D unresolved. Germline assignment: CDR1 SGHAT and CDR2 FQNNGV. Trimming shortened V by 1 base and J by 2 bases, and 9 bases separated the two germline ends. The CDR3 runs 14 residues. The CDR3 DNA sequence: TGTGCCAGCAGCTTAGCCGCCAGCGCCTACGAGCAGTACTTC. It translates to CASSLAASAYEQYF.

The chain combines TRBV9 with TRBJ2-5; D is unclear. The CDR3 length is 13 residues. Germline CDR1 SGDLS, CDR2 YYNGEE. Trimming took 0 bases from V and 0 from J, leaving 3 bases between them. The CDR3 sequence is CASSVANQETQYF. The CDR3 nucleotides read TGTGCCAGCAGCGTAGCTAACCAAGAGACCCAGTACTTC.

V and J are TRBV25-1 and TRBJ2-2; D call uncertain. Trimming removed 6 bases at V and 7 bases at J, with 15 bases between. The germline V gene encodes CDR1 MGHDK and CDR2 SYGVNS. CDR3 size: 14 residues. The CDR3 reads CASSAAAPFGELFF. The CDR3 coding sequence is TGTGCCAGCAGCGCGGCAGCGCCGTTCGGGGAGCTGTTTTTT.

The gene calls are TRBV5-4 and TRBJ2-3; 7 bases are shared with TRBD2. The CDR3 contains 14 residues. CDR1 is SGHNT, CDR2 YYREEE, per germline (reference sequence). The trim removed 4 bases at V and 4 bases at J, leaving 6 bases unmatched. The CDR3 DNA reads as TGTGCCAGCAGCGATGGACTAGTGGCAGATACGCAGTATTTT. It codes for CASSDGLVADTQYF.

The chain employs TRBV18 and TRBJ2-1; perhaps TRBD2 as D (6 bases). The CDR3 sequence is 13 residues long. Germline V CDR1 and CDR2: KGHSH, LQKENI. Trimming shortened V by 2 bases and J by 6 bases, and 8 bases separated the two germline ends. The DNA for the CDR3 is TGTGCCAGCTCACCAGGGGGAGGCAATGAGCAGTTCTTC. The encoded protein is CASSPGGGNEQFF.

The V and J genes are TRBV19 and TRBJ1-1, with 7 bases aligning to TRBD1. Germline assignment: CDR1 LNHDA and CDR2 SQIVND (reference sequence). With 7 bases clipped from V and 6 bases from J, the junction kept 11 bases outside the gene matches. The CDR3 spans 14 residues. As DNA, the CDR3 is TGTGCCAGTATCCCCACAGGGGATAAGGCTGAAGCTTTCTTT. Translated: CASIPTGDKAEAFF.

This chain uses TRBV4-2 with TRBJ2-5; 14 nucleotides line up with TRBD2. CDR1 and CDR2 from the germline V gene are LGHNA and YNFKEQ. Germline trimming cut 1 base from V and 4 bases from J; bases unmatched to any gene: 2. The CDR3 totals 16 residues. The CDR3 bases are TGTGCCAGCAGCCAAGGGACTAGCGGGGGGCGAGAGACCCAGTACTTC. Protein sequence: CASSQGTSGGRETQYF.

The CDR3 coding sequence is TGCGCCAGCAGCCAATCGGGACAGCAGTTTGATAGCAATCAGCCCCAGCATTTT. Encoded protein: CASSQSGQQFDSNQPQHF. The rearrangement links TRBV4-3 to TRBJ1-5; 7 bases align to TRBD1. CDR1 and CDR2 from the germline V gene are LGHNA and YSLEER. The V gene end was trimmed by 2 bases and the J gene end by 0 bases; junction bases not matched to a gene: 10. The CDR3 spans 18 residues.

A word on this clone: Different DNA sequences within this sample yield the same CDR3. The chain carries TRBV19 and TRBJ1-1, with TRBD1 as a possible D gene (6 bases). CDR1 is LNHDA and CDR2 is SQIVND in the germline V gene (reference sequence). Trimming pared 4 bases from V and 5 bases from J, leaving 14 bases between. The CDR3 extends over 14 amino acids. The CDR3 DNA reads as TGTGCCAGTAGTAATGGTCAGGGGAATACTGAAGCTTTCTTT. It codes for CASSNGQGNTEAFF.

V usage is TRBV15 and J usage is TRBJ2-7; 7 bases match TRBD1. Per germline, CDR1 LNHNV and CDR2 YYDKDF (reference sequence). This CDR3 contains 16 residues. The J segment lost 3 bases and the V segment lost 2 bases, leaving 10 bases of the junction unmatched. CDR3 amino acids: CATSRSITGDDYEQYF. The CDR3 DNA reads TGTGCCACCAGCAGATCAATTACAGGGGATGACTACGAGCAGTACTTC.

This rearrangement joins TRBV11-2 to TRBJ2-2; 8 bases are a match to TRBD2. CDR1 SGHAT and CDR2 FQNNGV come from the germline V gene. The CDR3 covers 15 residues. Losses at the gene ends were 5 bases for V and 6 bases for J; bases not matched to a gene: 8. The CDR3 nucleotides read TGTGCCAGCAGCCGGGGGAGCGGGAGCCCCGGGGAGCTGTTTTTT. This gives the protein CASSRGSGSPGELFF.

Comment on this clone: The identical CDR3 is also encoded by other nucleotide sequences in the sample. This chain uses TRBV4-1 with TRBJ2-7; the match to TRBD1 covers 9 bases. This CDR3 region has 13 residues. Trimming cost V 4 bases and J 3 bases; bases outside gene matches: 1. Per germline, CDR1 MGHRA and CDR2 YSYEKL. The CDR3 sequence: CASSRDRDYEQYF. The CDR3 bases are TGCGCCAGCAGCCGGGACAGGGACTACGAGCAGTACTTC.

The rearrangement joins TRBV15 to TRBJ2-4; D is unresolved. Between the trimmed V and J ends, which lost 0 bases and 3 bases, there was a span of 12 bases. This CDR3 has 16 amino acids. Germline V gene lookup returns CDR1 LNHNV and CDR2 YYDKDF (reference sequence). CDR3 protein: CATSREPLYSKNIQYF. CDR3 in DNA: TGTGCCACCAGCAGAGAACCCCTATACAGCAAAAACATTCAGTACTTC.

The DNA of the CDR3 is TGTGCCAGCAGCCGATCTAGCGGGGTTAGCGGGGAGCTGTTTTTT. Translating it yields CASSRSSGVSGELFF. V and J are TRBV6-5 and TRBJ2-2, with 9 bases matching TRBD2. This CDR3 is built from 15 residues. V was clipped by 6 bases and J by 7 bases; unmatched bases: 9. Germline values: CDR1 MNHEY, CDR2 SVGAGI.

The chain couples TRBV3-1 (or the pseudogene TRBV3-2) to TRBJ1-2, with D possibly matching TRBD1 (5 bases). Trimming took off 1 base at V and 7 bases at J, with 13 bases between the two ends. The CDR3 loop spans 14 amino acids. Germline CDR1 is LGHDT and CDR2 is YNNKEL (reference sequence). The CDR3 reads CASSQGPRVGGYTF. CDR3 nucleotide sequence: TGTGCCAGCAGCCAAGGTCCCAGGGTAGGTGGCTACACCTTC.

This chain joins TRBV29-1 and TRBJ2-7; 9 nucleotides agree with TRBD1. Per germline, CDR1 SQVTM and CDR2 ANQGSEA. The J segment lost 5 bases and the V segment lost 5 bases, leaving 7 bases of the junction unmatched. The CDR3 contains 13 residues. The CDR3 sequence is CSVSGTGSDEQYF. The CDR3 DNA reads TGCAGCGTTTCCGGGACAGGGTCGGACGAGCAGTACTTC.